These 20 T cell receptor beta chains share one sample of origin, sequenced in a study of blood T cells in healthy people across ages. Combining a sample-barcoded 5' primer with a J-beta primer mix, a second PCR ran for 7 to 11 cycles. In TCRdb, the 5' RACE reads were re-called with MiXCR into one record per CDR3 protein. The table lists approximately 670,000 distinct CDR3 sequences, 40% to 45% of them singletons. Input material: blood. These receptors were obtained from a man aged 80 or over in good health.

This rearrangement joins TRBV27 to TRBJ2-7, with D possibly called TRBD1 or TRBD2 (5 bases each). CDR1 is MNHEY and CDR2 is SMNVEV in the germline V gene (reference sequence). The CDR3 runs 15 residues. V lost 5 bases and J lost 0, with 14 bases in between. The CDR3 is CASSPIGTVSYEQYF. In DNA form, the CDR3 reads TGTGCCAGCAGTCCGATCGGGACGGTCTCCTACGAGCAGTACTTC.

In its sample, this clonotype was seen a few times. V and J are TRBV24-1 and TRBJ2-5; D may be TRBD2 (6 bases). Germline loops: CDR1 KGHDR, CDR2 SFDVKD. Trimming cost V 6 bases and J 3 bases, with 16 bases left between them. The length of the CDR3 is 15 residues. The DNA of the CDR3 is TGTGCCACCAGTTCCGGGGGAGCGACGGAAGAGACCCAGTACTTC. This sequence encodes CATSSGGATEETQYF.

J is TRBJ1-4 and V is TRBV4-1; no firm D call. The ends were cut back, 0 bases at V and 10 bases at J, with 9 bases in the middle. Germline-derived CDR1 and CDR2 are MGHRA and YSYEKL. There are 13 residues in the CDR3. The CDR3 DNA reads as TGCGCCAGCAGCCAAGATAAAAGTGGAAAACTGTTTTTT. Translating gives CASSQDKSGKLFF.

The chain recombines TRBV7-3 with TRBJ1-2, with unresolved D. CDR1 is SGHTA and CDR2 is FQGTGA in the germline V gene. This CDR3 has 14 amino acids. The ends were cut back, 5 bases at V and 0 bases at J, with 10 bases in the middle. This CDR3 reads CASSPSGSNYGYTF. In DNA, the CDR3 is TGTGCCAGCAGCCCCTCGGGATCTAACTATGGCTACACCTTC. The variable domain in full, completed from reference TRBV7-3 and TRBJ1-2, reads GAGVSQTPSNKVTEKGKYVELRCDPISGHTALYWYRQSLGQGPEFLIYFQGTGAADDSGLPNDRFFAVRPEGSVSTLKIQRTERGDSAVYLCASSPSGSNYGYTFGSGTRLTVV.

This clonotype has more than one count but fewer than ten. V gene TRBV7-2 combines with J gene TRBJ2-5, with a possible D match to TRBD2 (5 bases). The CDR3 has 16 amino acids. Germline assignment: CDR1 SGHTA and CDR2 FQGNSA. Trimming left V 1 base short and J 4 bases short, with 16 bases between. This chain's CDR3 is CASSLGPLERRETQYF. Written as DNA, the CDR3 is TGTGCCAGCAGCTTAGGCCCCTTGGAGCGGAGAGAGACCCAGTACTTC.

V usage is TRBV5-1 and J usage is TRBJ2-2; D is unclear. The CDR3 consists of 15 residues. Trimming took 0 bases from V and 0 from J, leaving 6 bases between them. In germline, CDR1 is SGHRS, CDR2 YFSETQ. The CDR3 protein is CASSLADANTGELFF. CDR3 bases: TGCGCCAGCAGCTTGGCGGACGCGAACACCGGGGAGCTGTTTTTT.

The chain couples TRBV2 to TRBJ2-7; D gene unclear. The V and J ends lost 3 bases and 4 bases respectively, with 7 bases between them. This CDR3 region has 12 residues. CDR1 and CDR2 (germline): SNHLY, FYNNEI. DNA for the CDR3: TGTGCCAGCAGTGATCGATTATACGAGCAGTACTTC. This gives the protein CASSDRLYEQYF.

The CDR3 spells CASSLGRGGPIDEQFF. The CDR3 coding sequence is TGTGCCAGCAGCTTAGGTCGTGGGGGGCCAATCGATGAGCAGTTCTTC. The chain is built from TRBV7-9 and TRBJ2-1; D may match TRBD1 or TRBD2 (6 bases each). V dropped 1 base and J dropped 8 bases, with 18 bases sitting between them. CDR3 length: 16 amino acids. Germline assignment: CDR1 SEHNR and CDR2 FQNEAQ (reference sequence).

This clonotype was seen only a few times. The chain joins TRBV6-2 or TRBV6-3 to TRBJ2-5; TRBD2 aligns across 14 bases. This CDR3 contains 17 residues. Germline V gene lookup returns CDR1 MNHEY and CDR2 SVGEGT. J lost 2 bases, V lost 4 bases, and 6 bases had no gene match. In nucleotides, the CDR3 is TGTGCCAGCAGTTTTCATCGGACTAGCGGGGGGCAAGAGACCCAGTACTTC. Protein product: CASSFHRTSGGQETQYF.

The chain uses TRBV25-1 and TRBJ1-2, with D possibly being TRBD1 (5 bases). Between the trimmed V and J ends, which lost 7 bases and 8 bases, there was a span of 8 bases. The germline V gene has CDR1 MGHDK and CDR2 SYGVNS. The CDR3 is 10 amino acids. The CDR3 spells CASKGTGYTF. The CDR3 bases are TGTGCCAGCAAGGGGACCGGCTACACCTTC.

This chain's CDR3 is CSVTRDRGPDTQYF. DNA for the CDR3: TGCAGCGTTACCCGGGACAGGGGGCCAGATACGCAGTATTTT. The chain carries TRBV29-1 and TRBJ2-3, with 12 bases matching TRBD1. CDR1 is SQVTM and CDR2 is ANQGSEA in the germline V gene. This CDR3 has 14 amino acids. V lost 5 bases and J lost 4; bases outside the gene matches: 4.

This clonotype was detected ten times or more. A much larger clonotype is one base distant, so this may be a read error. The chain links TRBV4-3 to TRBJ1-1; the D gene is possibly TRBD1 (5 bases). Per the germline V gene, CDR1 is LGHNA and CDR2 is YSLEER. Deletions cut 3 bases from V and 7 bases from J, with 24 bases between. This CDR3 region has 17 residues. The CDR3 is CASSQGGAGVVTGEAFF. DNA of the CDR3: TGCGCCAGCAGCCAGGGAGGAGCGGGGGTTGTAACGGGTGAAGCTTTCTTT.

This chain connects TRBV27 to TRBJ2-3; TRBD1 might be the D (6 bases). From germline, CDR1 is MNHEY and CDR2 SMNVEV (reference sequence). V was trimmed by 6 bases and J by 2 bases, leaving 18 bases between them. CDR3 length: 16 residues. CDR3 protein: CASSTIDRTYTDTQYF. The CDR3 DNA reads TGTGCCAGCAGCACAATCGACAGGACCTACACAGATACGCAGTATTTT.

The chain uses TRBV3-1 and TRBJ2-1; perhaps TRBD2 as D (6 bases). The ends were cut back, 0 bases at V and 6 bases at J, with 12 bases in the middle. The CDR3 runs to 15 residues. CDR1 is LGHDT, CDR2 YNNKEL, per germline (reference sequence). The CDR3 region is CASSQDSLAPNEQFF. CDR3 in DNA: TGTGCCAGCAGCCAAGATAGCCTAGCGCCCAATGAGCAGTTCTTC.

V is TRBV18 and J is TRBJ1-5; D is ambiguous. Germline CDR1 and CDR2: KGHSH and LQKENI. The CDR3 is 13 residues long. V was clipped by 6 bases and J by 4 bases, with 10 bases between them. This chain's CDR3 is CASSPGRNQPQHF. In nucleotides, the CDR3 is TGTGCCAGCTCCCCCGGACGGAATCAGCCCCAGCATTTT.

The chain couples TRBV27 to TRBJ2-7, with D tentatively TRBD1 (7 bases). V was clipped by 6 bases and J by 7 bases, with 28 bases between them. The germline V gene encodes CDR1 MNHEY and CDR2 SMNVEV (reference sequence). The CDR3 covers 17 residues. CDR3 sequence reads: CASSKRGTASSYNEQYF. CDR3 nucleotide sequence: TGTGCCAGCAGCAAACGCGGGACAGCCAGCTCCTACAATGAGCAGTACTTC.

This clonotype was seen a handful of times. The chain is built from TRBV25-1 and TRBJ1-2; D is undetermined. The CDR3 consists of 13 residues. CDR1 and CDR2 (germline): MGHDK, SYGVNS. Trimming shortened V by 4 bases and J by 3 bases, and 9 bases separated the two germline ends. The CDR3 protein is CASSVSTDYGYTF. The CDR3 region has the DNA TGTGCCAGCAGTGTTTCAACTGACTATGGCTACACCTTC.

This clonotype was recorded at least ten times. The chain carries TRBV29-1 and TRBJ2-1; 10 bases line up with TRBD2. Germline V CDR1 and CDR2: SQVTM, ANQGSEA. The junction had 8 bases not matched to a gene; V was cut back by 1 base and J by 5 bases. The CDR3 spans 16 residues. CDR3 sequence reads: CSVEVAGGGINNEQFF. CDR3 nucleotide sequence: TGCAGCGTTGAAGTAGCGGGAGGAGGTATAAACAATGAGCAGTTCTTC.

This clonotype has a count of ten or more. This chain joins TRBV29-1 and TRBJ2-1, with TRBD2 matching over 11 bases. The CDR3 has 12 amino acids. Germline CDR1 SQVTM, CDR2 ANQGSEA. Trimming removed 7 bases from V and 7 bases from J; junction bases left unmatched: 3. In DNA, the CDR3 is TGCAGCGCTACTAGCGGGAGTAATGAGCAGTTCTTC. Amino acid sequence: CSATSGSNEQFF.

The J gene is TRBJ2-5, the V gene TRBV12-3 or TRBV12-4; the match to TRBD2 covers 7 bases. V lost 7 bases and J lost 11; bases outside the gene matches: 13. The CDR3 extends over 13 amino acids. The CDR3 DNA follows: TGTGCCAGCATGGAGAGAGGGACTATGGAGCAGTACTTC. Translated: CASMERGTMEQYF.